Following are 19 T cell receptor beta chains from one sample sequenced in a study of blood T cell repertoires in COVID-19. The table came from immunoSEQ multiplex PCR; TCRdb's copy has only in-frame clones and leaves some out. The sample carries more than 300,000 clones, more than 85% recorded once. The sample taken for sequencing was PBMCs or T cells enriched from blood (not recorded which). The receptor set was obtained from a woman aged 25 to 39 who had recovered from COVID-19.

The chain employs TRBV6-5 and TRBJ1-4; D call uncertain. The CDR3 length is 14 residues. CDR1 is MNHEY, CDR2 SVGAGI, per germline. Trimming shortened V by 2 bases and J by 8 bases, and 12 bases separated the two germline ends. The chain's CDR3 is CASSYRESGEKLFF. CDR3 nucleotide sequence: TGTGCCAGCAGTTACCGGGAATCTGGGGAAAAACTGTTTTTT.

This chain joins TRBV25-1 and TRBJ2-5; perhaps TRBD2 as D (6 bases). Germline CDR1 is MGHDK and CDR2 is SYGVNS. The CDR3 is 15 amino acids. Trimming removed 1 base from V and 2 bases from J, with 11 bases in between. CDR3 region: CASSELGTAQETQYF. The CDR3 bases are TGTGCCAGCAGTGAATTGGGGACTGCACAAGAGACCCAGTACTTC.

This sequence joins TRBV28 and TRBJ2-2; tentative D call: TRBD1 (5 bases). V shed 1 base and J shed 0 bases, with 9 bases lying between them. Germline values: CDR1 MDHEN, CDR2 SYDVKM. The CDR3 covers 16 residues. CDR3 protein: CASSLFAGSNTGELFF. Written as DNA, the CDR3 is TGTGCCAGCAGTTTATTCGCAGGGTCGAACACCGGGGAGCTGTTTTTT.

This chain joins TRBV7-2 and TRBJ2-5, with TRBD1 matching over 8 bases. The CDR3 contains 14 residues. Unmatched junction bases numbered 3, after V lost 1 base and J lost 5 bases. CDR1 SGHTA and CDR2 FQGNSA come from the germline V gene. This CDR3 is CASSLGTGTETQYF. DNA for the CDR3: TGTGCCAGCAGCTTAGGGACAGGGACGGAGACCCAGTACTTC.

The CDR3 DNA sequence: TGTGCCACCAGTGACCGTGGACAGGGGGCATTGACCGGGGAGCTGTTTTTT. The encoded protein is CATSDRGQGALTGELFF. The chain carries TRBV24-1 and TRBJ2-2, with 11 bases lining up with TRBD1. Germline V gene data show CDR1 as KGHDR and CDR2 as SFDVKD. Trimming cost V 4 bases and J 5 bases; bases outside gene matches: 8. The CDR3 extends over 17 amino acids.

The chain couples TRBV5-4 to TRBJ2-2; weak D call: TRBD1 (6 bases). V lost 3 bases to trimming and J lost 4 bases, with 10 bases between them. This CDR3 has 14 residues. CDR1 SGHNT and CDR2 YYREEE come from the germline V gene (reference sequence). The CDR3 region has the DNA TGTGCCAGCAGCTACAGGGATCGCACCGGGGAGCTGTTTTTT. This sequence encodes CASSYRDRTGELFF. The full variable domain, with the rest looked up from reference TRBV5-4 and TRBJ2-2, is ETGVTQSPTHLIKTRGQQVTLRCSSQSGHNTVSWYQQALGQGPQFIFQYYREEENGRGNFPPRFSGLQFPNYSSELNVNALELDDSALYLCASSYRDRTGELFFGEGSRLTVL.

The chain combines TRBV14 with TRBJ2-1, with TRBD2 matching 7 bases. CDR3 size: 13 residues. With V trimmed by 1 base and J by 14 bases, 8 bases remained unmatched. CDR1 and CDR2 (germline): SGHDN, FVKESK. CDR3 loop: CASSQVPASGKFF. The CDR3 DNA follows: TGTGCCAGCAGCCAAGTCCCAGCTAGCGGAAAGTTCTTC. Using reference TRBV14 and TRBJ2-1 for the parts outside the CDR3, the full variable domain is EAGVTQFPSHSVIEKGQTVTLRCDPISGHDNLYWYRRVMGKEIKFLLHFVKESKQDESGMPNNRFLAERTGGTYSTLKVQPAELEDSGVYFCASSQVPASGKFFGPGTRLTVL.

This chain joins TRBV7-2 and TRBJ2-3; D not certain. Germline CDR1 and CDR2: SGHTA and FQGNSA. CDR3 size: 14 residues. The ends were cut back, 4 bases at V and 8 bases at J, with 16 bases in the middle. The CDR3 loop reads CASSSPPVRSTQYF. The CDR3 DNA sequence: TGTGCCAGCAGCTCCCCCCCTGTTAGGAGTACGCAGTATTTT.

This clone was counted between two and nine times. The CDR3 DNA reads TGTGCCAGCAGCGCTCTCGGGTACAAGACGCGCAATTCACCCCTCCACTTT. Its translation: CASSALGYKTRNSPLHF. The V and J genes are TRBV7-9 and TRBJ1-6; D not resolved. Trimming pared 5 bases from V and 7 bases from J, leaving 21 bases between. CDR1 is SEHNR, CDR2 FQNEAQ, per germline (reference sequence). The CDR3 length is 17 residues. The full variable domain, completed using reference TRBV7-9 and TRBJ1-6, is DTGVSQNPRHKITKRGQNVTFRCDPISEHNRLYWYRQTLGQGPEFLTYFQNEAQLEKSRLLSDRFSAERPKGSFSTLEIQRTEQGDSAMYLCASSALGYKTRNSPLHFGNGTRLTVT.

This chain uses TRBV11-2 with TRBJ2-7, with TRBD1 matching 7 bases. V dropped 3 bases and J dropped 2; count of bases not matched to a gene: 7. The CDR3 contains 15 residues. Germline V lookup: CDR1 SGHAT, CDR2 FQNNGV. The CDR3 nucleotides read TGTGCCAGCAGCTTGGGGCACAGGGGAGCCTACGAGCAGTACTTC. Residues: CASSLGHRGAYEQYF.

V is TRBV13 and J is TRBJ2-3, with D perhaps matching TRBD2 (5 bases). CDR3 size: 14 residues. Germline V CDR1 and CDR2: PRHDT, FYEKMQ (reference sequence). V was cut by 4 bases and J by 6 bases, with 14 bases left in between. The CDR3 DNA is TGTGCCAGCAGCTCACGGACTGTCAGGGATACGCAGTATTTT. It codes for CASSSRTVRDTQYF.

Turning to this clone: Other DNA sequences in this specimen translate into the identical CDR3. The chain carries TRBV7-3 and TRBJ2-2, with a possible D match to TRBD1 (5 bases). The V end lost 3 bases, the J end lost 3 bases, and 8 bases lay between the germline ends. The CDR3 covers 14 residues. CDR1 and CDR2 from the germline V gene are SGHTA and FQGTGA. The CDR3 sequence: CASSLSRDTGELFF. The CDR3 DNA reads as TGTGCCAGCAGCTTGAGCAGGGACACCGGGGAGCTGTTTTTT. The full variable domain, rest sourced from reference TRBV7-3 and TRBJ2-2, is GAGVSQTPSNKVTEKGKYVELRCDPISGHTALYWYRQSLGQGPEFLIYFQGTGAADDSGLPNDRFFAVRPEGSVSTLKIQRTERGDSAVYLCASSLSRDTGELFFGEGSRLTVL.

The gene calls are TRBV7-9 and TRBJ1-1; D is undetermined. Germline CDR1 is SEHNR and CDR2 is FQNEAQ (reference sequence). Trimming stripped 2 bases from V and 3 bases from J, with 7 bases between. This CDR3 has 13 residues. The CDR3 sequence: CASSLQMYTEAFF. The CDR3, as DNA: TGTGCCAGCAGCTTACAGATGTACACTGAAGCTTTCTTT.

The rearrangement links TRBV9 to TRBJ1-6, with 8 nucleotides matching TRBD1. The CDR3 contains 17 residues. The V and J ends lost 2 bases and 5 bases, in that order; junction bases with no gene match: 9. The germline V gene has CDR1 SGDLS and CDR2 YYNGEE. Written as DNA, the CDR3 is TGTGCCAGCAGCGTTAAGTGGTGGACAGGGAATAATTCACCCCTCCACTTT. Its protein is CASSVKWWTGNNSPLHF.

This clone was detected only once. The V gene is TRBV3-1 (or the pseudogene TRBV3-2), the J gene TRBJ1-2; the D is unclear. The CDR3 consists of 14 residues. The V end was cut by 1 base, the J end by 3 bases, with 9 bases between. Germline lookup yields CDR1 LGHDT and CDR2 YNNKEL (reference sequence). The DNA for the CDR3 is TGTGCCAGCAGCCAAGGGGAGACGGACTATGGCTACACCTTC. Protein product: CASSQGETDYGYTF.

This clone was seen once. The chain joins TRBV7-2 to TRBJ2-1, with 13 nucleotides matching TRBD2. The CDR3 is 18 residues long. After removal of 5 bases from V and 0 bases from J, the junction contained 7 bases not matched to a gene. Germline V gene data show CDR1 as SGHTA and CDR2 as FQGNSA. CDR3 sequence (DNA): TGTGCCAGCAGCGTGACTAGCGGGGGGATTAGCTCCTACAATGAGCAGTTCTTC. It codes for CASSVTSGGISSYNEQFF.

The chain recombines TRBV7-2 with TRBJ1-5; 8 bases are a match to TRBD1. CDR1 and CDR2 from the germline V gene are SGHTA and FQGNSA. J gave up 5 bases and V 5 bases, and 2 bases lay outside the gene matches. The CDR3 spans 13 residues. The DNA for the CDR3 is TGTGCCAGCAGCCAGGGGGCTTATCAGCCCCAGCATTTT. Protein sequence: CASSQGAYQPQHF.

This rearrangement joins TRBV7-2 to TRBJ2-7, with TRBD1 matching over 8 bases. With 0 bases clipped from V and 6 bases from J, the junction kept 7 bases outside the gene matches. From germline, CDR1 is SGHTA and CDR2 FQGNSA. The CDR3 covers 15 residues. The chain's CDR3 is CASSLALGQGSEQYF. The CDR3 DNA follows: TGTGCCAGCAGCTTAGCGCTTGGACAGGGCAGCGAGCAGTACTTC.

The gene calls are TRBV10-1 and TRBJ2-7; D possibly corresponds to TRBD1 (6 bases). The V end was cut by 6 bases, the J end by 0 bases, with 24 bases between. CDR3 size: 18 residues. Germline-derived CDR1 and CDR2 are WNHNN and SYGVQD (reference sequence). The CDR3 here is CASSNSGVVRQSSYEQYF. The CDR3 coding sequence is TGCGCCAGCAGCAATTCAGGGGTTGTTCGCCAAAGCTCCTACGAGCAGTACTTC.